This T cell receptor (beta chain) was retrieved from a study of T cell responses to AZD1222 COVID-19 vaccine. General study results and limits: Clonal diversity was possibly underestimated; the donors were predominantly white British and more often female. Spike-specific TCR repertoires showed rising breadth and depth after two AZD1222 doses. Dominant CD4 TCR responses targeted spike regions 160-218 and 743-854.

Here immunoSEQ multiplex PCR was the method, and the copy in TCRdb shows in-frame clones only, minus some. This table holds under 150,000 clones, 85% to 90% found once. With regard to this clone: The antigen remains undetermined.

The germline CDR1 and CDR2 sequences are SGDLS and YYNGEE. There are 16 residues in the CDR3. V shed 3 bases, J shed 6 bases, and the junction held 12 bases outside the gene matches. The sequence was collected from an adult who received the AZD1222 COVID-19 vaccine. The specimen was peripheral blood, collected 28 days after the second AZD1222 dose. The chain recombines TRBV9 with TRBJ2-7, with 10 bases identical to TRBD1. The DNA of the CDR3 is TGTGCCAGCAGCGAATTTTCCGGGACAGGGGAAACCGAGCAGTACTTC. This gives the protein CASSEFSGTGETEQYF.